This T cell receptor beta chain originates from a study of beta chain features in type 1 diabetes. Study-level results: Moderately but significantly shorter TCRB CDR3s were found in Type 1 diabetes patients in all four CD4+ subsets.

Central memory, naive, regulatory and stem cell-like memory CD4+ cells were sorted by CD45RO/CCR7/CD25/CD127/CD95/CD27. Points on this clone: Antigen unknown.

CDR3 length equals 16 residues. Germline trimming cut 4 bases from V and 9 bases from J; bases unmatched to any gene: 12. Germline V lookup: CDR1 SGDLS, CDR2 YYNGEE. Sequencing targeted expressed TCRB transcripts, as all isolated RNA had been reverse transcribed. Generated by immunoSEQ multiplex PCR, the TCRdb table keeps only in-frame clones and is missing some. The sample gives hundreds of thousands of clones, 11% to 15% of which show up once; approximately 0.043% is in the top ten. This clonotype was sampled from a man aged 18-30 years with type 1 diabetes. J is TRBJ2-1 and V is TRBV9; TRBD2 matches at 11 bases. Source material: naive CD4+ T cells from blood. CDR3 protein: CASSSFGLAGGSEQFF. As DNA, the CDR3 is TGTGCCAGCAGCTCCTTCGGGCTAGCGGGAGGAAGTGAGCAGTTCTTC.